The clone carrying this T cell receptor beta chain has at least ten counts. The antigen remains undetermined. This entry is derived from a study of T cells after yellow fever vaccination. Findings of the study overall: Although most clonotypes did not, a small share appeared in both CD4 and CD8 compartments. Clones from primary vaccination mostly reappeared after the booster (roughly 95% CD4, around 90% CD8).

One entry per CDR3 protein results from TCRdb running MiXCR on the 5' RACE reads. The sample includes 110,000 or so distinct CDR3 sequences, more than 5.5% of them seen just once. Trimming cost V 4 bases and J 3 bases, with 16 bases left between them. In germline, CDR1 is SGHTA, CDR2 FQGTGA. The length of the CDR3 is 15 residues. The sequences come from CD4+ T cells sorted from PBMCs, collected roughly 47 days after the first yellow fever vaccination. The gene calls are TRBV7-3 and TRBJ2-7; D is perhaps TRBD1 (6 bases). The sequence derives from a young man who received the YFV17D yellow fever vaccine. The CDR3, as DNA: TGTGCCAGCAGCTCACAGGGACGCCAGGTCTACGAGCAGTACTTC. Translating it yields CASSSQGRQVYEQYF.